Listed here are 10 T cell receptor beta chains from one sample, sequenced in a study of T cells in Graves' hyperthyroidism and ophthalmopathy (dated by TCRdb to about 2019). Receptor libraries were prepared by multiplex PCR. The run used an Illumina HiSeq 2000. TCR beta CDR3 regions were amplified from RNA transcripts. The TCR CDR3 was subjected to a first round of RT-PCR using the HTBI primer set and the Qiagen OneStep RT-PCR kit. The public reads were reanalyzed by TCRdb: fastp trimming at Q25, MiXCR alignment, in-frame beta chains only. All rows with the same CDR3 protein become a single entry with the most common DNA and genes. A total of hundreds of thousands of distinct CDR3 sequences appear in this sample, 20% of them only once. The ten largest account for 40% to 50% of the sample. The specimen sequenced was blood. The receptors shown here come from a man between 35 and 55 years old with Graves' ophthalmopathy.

The CDR3 reads CASSLVGGGATQETQYF. CDR3 DNA sequence: TGTGCCAGCAGCTTAGTAGGGGGGGGAGCCACGCAAGAGACCCAGTACTTC. J is TRBJ2-5 and V is TRBV7-8; possible D gene TRBD2, 7 bases. V lost 1 base and J 2 bases, leaving 17 bases between the germline ends. CDR3 length: 17 amino acids. CDR1 is SGHVS, CDR2 FQNEAQ, per germline.

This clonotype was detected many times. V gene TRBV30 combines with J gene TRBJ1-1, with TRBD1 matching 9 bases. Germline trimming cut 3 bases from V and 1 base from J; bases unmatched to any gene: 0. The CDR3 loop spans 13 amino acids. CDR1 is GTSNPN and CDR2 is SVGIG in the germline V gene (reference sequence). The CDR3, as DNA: TGTGCCTGGAGGGGACAGGGGAACACTGAAGCTTTCTTT. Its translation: CAWRGQGNTEAFF.

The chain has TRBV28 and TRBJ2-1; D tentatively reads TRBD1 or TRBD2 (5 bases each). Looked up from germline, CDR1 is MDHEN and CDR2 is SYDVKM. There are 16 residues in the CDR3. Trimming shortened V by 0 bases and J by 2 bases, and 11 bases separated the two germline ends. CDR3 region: CASSLWGDHTYNEQFF. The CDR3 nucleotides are TGTGCCAGCAGTTTATGGGGGGACCACACCTACAATGAGCAGTTCTTC.

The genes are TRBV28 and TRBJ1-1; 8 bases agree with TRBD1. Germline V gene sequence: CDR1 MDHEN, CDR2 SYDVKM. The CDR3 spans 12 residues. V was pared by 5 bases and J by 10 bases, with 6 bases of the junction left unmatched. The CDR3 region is CASSTTDRAAFF. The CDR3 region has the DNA TGTGCCAGCAGTACTACGGACAGGGCAGCTTTCTTT.

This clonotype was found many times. CDR3 coding DNA: TGTGCCAGCAGTTTTCGGACAGGGGAAAACTACGAGCAGTACTTC. Its translation is CASSFRTGENYEQYF. The rearrangement joins TRBV12-3 or TRBV12-4 to TRBJ2-7; TRBD1 matches at 9 bases. Trimming at V came to 3 bases and at J to 3 bases, leaving 6 bases not matched to a gene. CDR3 length: 15 amino acids.

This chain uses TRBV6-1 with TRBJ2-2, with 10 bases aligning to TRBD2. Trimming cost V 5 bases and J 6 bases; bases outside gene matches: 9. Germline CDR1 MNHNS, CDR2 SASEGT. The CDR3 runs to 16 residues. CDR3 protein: CASSPILAGRPGELFF. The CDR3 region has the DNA TGTGCCAGCAGTCCTATACTAGCGGGGCGGCCCGGGGAGCTGTTTTTT.

CDR3 sequence (DNA): TGTGCCAGCAGCGAACTCAGGGAACACTCTGGAAACACCATATATTTT. This sequence encodes CASSELREHSGNTIYF. The chain carries TRBV7-6 and TRBJ1-3; weak D call: TRBD1 (5 bases). The CDR3 contains 16 residues. The germline V gene encodes CDR1 SGHVS and CDR2 FNYEAQ. V was trimmed by 5 bases and J by 0 bases, leaving 14 bases between them. The full variable domain, in which reference TRBV7-6 and TRBJ1-3 provide the parts outside the CDR3, is GAGVSQSPRYKVTKRGQDVALRCDPISGHVSLYWYRQALGQGPEFLTYFNYEAQQDKSGLPNDRFSAERPEGSISTLTIQRTEQRDSAMYRCASSELREHSGNTIYFGEGSWLTVV.

CDR3 sequence (DNA): TGTGCCAGCAGTTTTCTACGGTTAGGGCCCGACTATGGCTACACCTTC. This encodes CASSFLRLGPDYGYTF. This chain uses TRBV12-3 or TRBV12-4 with TRBJ1-2, with D uncertain. Deletions cut 3 bases from V and 3 bases from J, with 17 bases between. The CDR3 contains 16 residues.

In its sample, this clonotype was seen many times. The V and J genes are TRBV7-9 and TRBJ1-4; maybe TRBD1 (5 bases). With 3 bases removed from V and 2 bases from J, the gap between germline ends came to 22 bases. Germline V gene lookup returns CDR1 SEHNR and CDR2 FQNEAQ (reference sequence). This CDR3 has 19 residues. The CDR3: CASSFRVIPRGSTNEKLFF. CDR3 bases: TGTGCCAGCAGCTTTAGAGTGATCCCTCGGGGGTCGACTAATGAAAAACTGTTTTTT.

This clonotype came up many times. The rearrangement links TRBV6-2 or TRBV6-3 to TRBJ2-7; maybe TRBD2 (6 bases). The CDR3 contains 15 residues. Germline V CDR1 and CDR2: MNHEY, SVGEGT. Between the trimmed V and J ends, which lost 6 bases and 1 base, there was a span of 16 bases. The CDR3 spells CASSLVSSASYEQYF. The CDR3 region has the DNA TGTGCCAGCAGCTTAGTCTCTAGCGCATCCTACGAGCAGTACTTC.